This passage covers 26 T cell receptor beta chains from one sample sequenced in a study of identical twins. From the 5' RACE reads, TCRdb called clonotypes with MiXCR, one entry per CDR3 protein. The sample consists of about 690,000 distinct CDR3 sequences, 5.5% to 6.5% of them appearing once. Sequenced sample: naive T cells sorted from blood. Source of these receptors: a man between 18 and 29 years old in good health.

This clonotype was observed a few times. The rearrangement uses TRBV7-9 and TRBJ1-1; tentatively, D is TRBD1 (5 bases). Trimming cost V 5 bases and J 2 bases, with 15 bases left between them. CDR3 length: 15 amino acids. Germline values: CDR1 SEHNR, CDR2 FQNEAQ (reference sequence). The DNA of the CDR3 is TGTGCCAGCAGCGGGATGGGACGGTTAAACACTGAAGCTTTCTTT. It translates to CASSGMGRLNTEAFF.

This clonotype was seen ten or more times. V and J are TRBV18 and TRBJ1-5; TRBD1 matches 7 bases. This CDR3 is 13 amino acids long. The V gene end was trimmed by 4 bases and the J gene end by 9 bases; junction bases not matched to a gene: 6. From germline, CDR1 is KGHSH and CDR2 LQKENI. The DNA for the CDR3 is TGTGCCAGCTCACGGGACAGCTCTCCGCCCCAGCATTTT. It is translated as CASSRDSSPPQHF. Based on the CDR3 plus reference TRBV18 and TRBJ1-5, the full variable domain is NAGVMQNPRHLVRRRGQEARLRCSPMKGHSHVYWYRQLPEEGLKFMVYLQKENIIDESGMPKERFSAEFPKEGPSILRIQQVVRGDSAAYFCASSRDSSPPQHFGDGTRLSIL.

The sample holds many counts of this clonotype. This chain joins TRBV27 and TRBJ1-2; D ambiguous. Trimming left V 1 base short and J 5 bases short, with 17 bases between. This CDR3 is 16 amino acids long. Germline V gene sequence: CDR1 MNHEY, CDR2 SMNVEV (reference sequence). The CDR3 DNA reads as TGTGCCAGCAGTTTATACTTCCCGGGAAGGGTTTATGGCTACACCTTC. The encoded protein is CASSLYFPGRVYGYTF.

This clonotype was seen a handful of times. The chain carries TRBV18 and TRBJ2-7; D not certain. In germline, CDR1 is KGHSH, CDR2 LQKENI. CDR3 length equals 15 residues. The V and J ends lost 4 bases and 3 bases respectively, with 16 bases between them. The DNA for the CDR3 is TGTGCCAGCTCACAGAATGCTCCTCCCCTCTACGAGCAGTACGTC. Protein product: CASSQNAPPLYEQYV.

This clonotype was detected many times. The chain couples TRBV5-1 to TRBJ2-1, with TRBD2 matching over 9 bases. The J segment lost 3 bases and the V segment lost 3 bases, leaving 7 bases of the junction unmatched. Germline CDR1 SGHRS, CDR2 YFSETQ. This CDR3 region has 16 residues. In DNA, the CDR3 is TGCGCCAGCAGCTCAGCTAGCGGGATAGGCTACAATGAGCAGTTCTTC. Its protein product is CASSSASGIGYNEQFF.

In its sample, this clonotype was seen many times. The genes are TRBV12-3 or TRBV12-4 and TRBJ1-1, with D maybe TRBD1 (5 bases). The CDR3 has 14 amino acids. The V and J ends lost 2 bases and 3 bases respectively, with 10 bases between them. In nucleotides, the CDR3 is TGTGCCAGCAGTTTAAGGGGTTTTGACACTGAAGCTTTCTTT. Translation gives CASSLRGFDTEAFF.

This clonotype appeared many times. This chain uses TRBV5-5 with TRBJ2-3; D not certain. The CDR3 has 13 residues. Germline loops: CDR1 SGHKS, CDR2 YYEKEE (reference sequence). Trimming shortened V by 0 bases and J by 7 bases, and 9 bases separated the two germline ends. The CDR3 bases are TGTGCCAGCAGCTTGGAGGCTACCAATACGCAGTATTTT. It encodes CASSLEATNTQYF.

The chain combines TRBV5-5 with TRBJ2-3; 8 nucleotides match TRBD2. Germline V gene data show CDR1 as SGHKS and CDR2 as YYEKEE (reference sequence). This CDR3 region has 14 residues. V shed 2 bases, J shed 5 bases, and the junction held 4 bases outside the gene matches. In DNA form, the CDR3 reads TGTGCCAGCAGCTTTCGGACTAGCCGAGATACGCAGTATTTT. Translated, it gives CASSFRTSRDTQYF.

This clonotype was recorded a few times. V is TRBV28 and J is TRBJ2-5; TRBD1 aligns across 7 bases. From germline, CDR1 is MDHEN and CDR2 SYDVKM. The CDR3 loop spans 14 amino acids. After removal of 3 bases from V and 7 bases from J, the junction contained 8 bases not matched to a gene. CDR3 in DNA: TGTGCCAGCAGTTTTTCTACAGGGGTGGGGACCCAGTACTTC. Residues: CASSFSTGVGTQYF.

The table lists this clonotype with a few counts. This chain joins TRBV20-1 and TRBJ2-3, with TRBD1 identical over 7 bases. The CDR3 spans 15 residues. V was clipped by 6 bases and J by 1 base; unmatched bases: 10. Per the germline V gene, CDR1 is DFQATT and CDR2 is SNEGSKA (reference sequence). CDR3 DNA: TGCAGTGCCCTACGGGCTACAGGGGGCACAGATACGCAGTATTTT. Its translation is CSALRATGGTDTQYF.

The chain joins TRBV29-1 to TRBJ2-1; 7 bases match TRBD1. The V gene end was trimmed by 5 bases and the J gene end by 4 bases; junction bases not matched to a gene: 8. Germline V CDR1 and CDR2: SQVTM, ANQGSEA. The CDR3 loop spans 14 amino acids. CDR3 DNA sequence: TGCAGCGTTCAGCCCGGGACAGATTACAATGAGCAGTTCTTC. Translated, it gives CSVQPGTDYNEQFF.

The gene calls are TRBV11-2 and TRBJ2-1; TRBD2 agrees at 10 bases. Germline values: CDR1 SGHAT, CDR2 FQNNGV. After removal of 1 base from V and 9 bases from J, the junction contained 6 bases not matched to a gene. The CDR3 is 15 residues long. The CDR3 nucleotides read TGTGCCAGCAGCTTAGGTCTAGCGGGAGTCTTTGAGCAGTTCTTC. Protein product: CASSLGLAGVFEQFF.

This clonotype came up a few times. V usage is TRBV15 and J usage is TRBJ2-1; D may be TRBD2 (5 bases). From germline, CDR1 is LNHNV and CDR2 YYDKDF (reference sequence). This CDR3 comprises 16 residues. With 5 bases removed from V and 0 bases from J, the gap between germline ends came to 14 bases. The CDR3 DNA is TGTGCCACCAGCCCGGAGGCTCTAAGCTCCTACAATGAGCAGTTCTTC. It specifies CATSPEALSSYNEQFF.

V gene TRBV6-2 or TRBV6-3 combines with J gene TRBJ2-1, with 9 bases lining up with TRBD1. CDR1 and CDR2 (germline): MNHEY, SVGEGT. The CDR3 sequence is 14 residues long. V trimming: 8 bases; J trimming: 10 bases; junction bases outside the gene matches: 12. In DNA form, the CDR3 reads TGTGCCAGCGAGGGGACAGGGAATATCCGCGAGCAGTTCTTC. Its translation is CASEGTGNIREQFF.

This clonotype occurred a few times. The J gene is TRBJ1-5, the V gene TRBV10-3; 8 bases are a match to TRBD1. The CDR3 runs to 14 residues. Germline V CDR1 and CDR2: ENHRY, SYGVKD. The ends lost 3 bases at V and 7 bases at J; junction bases unmatched: 5. CDR3 DNA: TGTGCCATCAGTGACGGACAGGGCGCGCAGCCCCAGCATTTT. It codes for CAISDGQGAQPQHF.

This clonotype has at least ten counts. This chain uses TRBV27 with TRBJ1-5; D uncertain. CDR3 length: 13 residues. V dropped 5 bases and J dropped 6 bases, with 11 bases sitting between them. Germline V lookup: CDR1 MNHEY, CDR2 SMNVEV (reference sequence). DNA of the CDR3: TGTGCCAGCAGTACCCGGGTAGGTCAGCCCCAGCATTTT. Protein sequence: CASSTRVGQPQHF.

This clonotype was found a few times. The chain carries TRBV4-3 and TRBJ1-1; D remains unclear. Per germline, CDR1 LGHNA and CDR2 YSLEER. Trimming pared 0 bases from V and 3 bases from J, leaving 5 bases between. This CDR3 region has 13 residues. The CDR3 reads CASSQDLDTEAFF. CDR3 sequence (DNA): TGCGCCAGCAGCCAAGATCTGGACACTGAAGCTTTCTTT.

This clonotype has just a few counts. This chain uses TRBV18 with TRBJ2-7; D gene unclear. The CDR3 length is 12 residues. The V gene's germline CDR1 is KGHSH and CDR2 LQKENI. V was shortened by 3 bases and J by 4 bases, with 7 bases between the two germline ends. The CDR3 sequence is CASSPNPYEQYV. CDR3 DNA sequence: TGTGCCAGCTCACCCAATCCTTACGAGCAGTACGTC.

V is TRBV20-1 and J is TRBJ2-7, with TRBD2 matching over 10 bases. V gave up 3 bases and J gave up 3 bases; unmatched junction bases: 5. Germline V gene sequence: CDR1 DFQATT, CDR2 SNEGSKA (reference sequence). The CDR3 is 14 amino acids. The CDR3 nucleotides are TGCAGTGCTAGTCAGGCTAGCGGGAGCTACGAGCAGTACTTC. Translated: CSASQASGSYEQYF.

Ten or more counts support this clonotype. The V gene is TRBV20-1, the J gene TRBJ2-3; D is possibly TRBD2 (6 bases). The CDR3 has 13 amino acids. CDR1 and CDR2 (germline): DFQATT, SNEGSKA (reference sequence). The V gene lost 5 bases and the J gene lost 4 bases, with 13 bases spanning the gap. In nucleotides, the CDR3 is TGCAGTGCTCCGACGGGAGTCTCAGATACGCAGTATTTT. Translated: CSAPTGVSDTQYF.

This rearrangement joins TRBV20-1 to TRBJ2-5, with D maybe TRBD1 (7 bases). V shed 0 bases and J shed 5 bases, with 22 bases lying between them. CDR3 length: 17 amino acids. Germline-derived CDR1 and CDR2 are DFQATT and SNEGSKA (reference sequence). CDR3 protein: CSARDQGGLRPRETQYF. Here the CDR3 DNA reads TGCAGTGCTAGAGATCAGGGGGGATTGCGCCCGCGGGAGACCCAGTACTTC.

This clonotype appeared many times. V usage is TRBV15 and J usage is TRBJ1-3; D uncertain. Germline V gene sequence: CDR1 LNHNV, CDR2 YYDKDF (reference sequence). This CDR3 region has 15 residues. Trimming removed 3 bases at V and 0 bases at J, with 9 bases between. This CDR3 is CATSSGVGSGNTIYF. The CDR3 nucleotides are TGTGCCACCAGCAGTGGTGTTGGCTCTGGAAACACCATATATTTT.

This clonotype was seen many times. J is TRBJ2-6 and V is TRBV5-1; D is uncertain. Germline V gene data show CDR1 as SGHRS and CDR2 as YFSETQ. This CDR3 is 18 amino acids long. V lost 0 bases to trimming and J lost 1 base, with 14 bases between them. The CDR3 here is CASSLGATLKSGANVLTF. As DNA, the CDR3 is TGCGCCAGCAGCTTGGGCGCCACGCTTAAATCTGGGGCCAACGTCCTGACTTTC.

This clonotype was seen at least ten times. The chain joins TRBV15 to TRBJ2-3, with D maybe TRBD2 (5 bases). Germline CDR1 LNHNV, CDR2 YYDKDF (reference sequence). Trimming removed 6 bases at V and 4 bases at J, with 14 bases between. CDR3 length equals 14 residues. The CDR3 region has the DNA TGTGCCACCAGAGGAGGCTCCTCCCCAGATACGCAGTATTTT. It yields the protein CATRGGSSPDTQYF.

A few counts support this clonotype. The chain links TRBV5-1 to TRBJ1-1; 7 bases line up with TRBD1. This CDR3 has 17 amino acids. V trimming: 2 bases; J trimming: 5 bases; junction bases outside the gene matches: 15. CDR1 is SGHRS and CDR2 is YFSETQ in the germline V gene. The CDR3 here is CASSFKGAGDVVTEAFF. The CDR3 DNA is TGCGCCAGCAGCTTCAAGGGGGCAGGGGATGTTGTGACTGAAGCTTTCTTT.

In its sample, this clonotype was seen many times. The rearrangement links TRBV28 to TRBJ2-7; 8 nucleotides align to TRBD2. The germline gives CDR1 MDHEN, CDR2 SYDVKM. V trimming: 5 bases; J trimming: 5 bases; junction bases outside the gene matches: 5. This CDR3 has 13 amino acids. The DNA of the CDR3 is TGTGCCAGCAGTCTACGGGGGGGCCACGAGCAGTACTTC. Amino acids: CASSLRGGHEQYF. Filled out from reference TRBV28 and TRBJ2-7, the complete variable domain reads DVKVTQSSRYLVKRTGEKVFLECVQDMDHENMFWYRQDPGLGLRLIYFSYDVKMKEKGDIPEGYSVSREKKERFSLILESASTNQTSMYLCASSLRGGHEQYFGPGTRLTVT.